These 8 T cell receptor beta chains came from one sample sequenced in a study of blood T cell repertoires in COVID-19. Clones were read by immunoSEQ multiplex PCR, and TCRdb kept only the in-frame ones, dropping some. Seen here are some 170,000 clones, approximately 82% observed once, and the top ten hold 15% to 20%. Material for sequencing was PBMCs or T cells enriched from blood (not recorded which). The receptors shown here come from a woman in her fifties or sixties who had recovered from COVID-19.

This rearrangement joins TRBV28 to TRBJ2-7; D is undetermined. This CDR3 comprises 11 residues. Trimming removed 4 bases from V and 4 bases from J, with 5 bases in between. CDR1 is MDHEN, CDR2 SYDVKM, per germline. CDR3 coding DNA: TGTGCCAGCAGTTCCCTGTACGAGCAGTACTTC. Its translation is CASSSLYEQYF.

The chain combines TRBV7-2 with TRBJ2-3, with D perhaps TRBD2 (6 bases). The CDR3 contains 14 residues. V lost 1 base and J lost 3, with 8 bases in between. Germline V lookup: CDR1 SGHTA, CDR2 FQGNSA. DNA for the CDR3: TGTGCCAGCAGCTTAGGACTAGAAACAGATACGCAGTATTTT. The encoded protein is CASSLGLETDTQYF.

The V and J genes are TRBV11-3 and TRBJ2-7, with 10 positions matching TRBD1. The germline V gene has CDR1 SGHNT and CDR2 YENEEA. The V gene end was trimmed by 5 bases and the J gene end by 3 bases; junction bases not matched to a gene: 7. The CDR3 is 15 residues long. The CDR3 here is CASSLAGTGDYEQYF. CDR3 in DNA: TGTGCCAGCAGCCTAGCCGGGACAGGGGACTACGAGCAGTACTTC.

The chain combines TRBV5-1 with TRBJ2-5; D gene ambiguous. From germline, CDR1 is SGHRS and CDR2 YFSETQ. The CDR3 runs to 12 residues. The germline V and J ends were trimmed by 4 bases and 1 base, with 5 bases remaining between them. The CDR3 reads CASSDTQETQYF. The CDR3 DNA reads as TGCGCCAGCAGCGACACCCAAGAGACCCAGTACTTC. Full variable domain (rest looked up from reference TRBV5-1 and TRBJ2-5): KAGVTQTPRYLIKTRGQQVTLSCSPISGHRSVSWYQQTPGQGLQFLFEYFSETQRNKGNFPGRFSGRQFSNSRSEMNVSTLELGDSALYLCASSDTQETQYFGPGTRLLVL.

Comments on this clone: The junction does not match germline at one end; this may be a read error. This chain joins TRBV7-3 and TRBJ2-1; D remains ambiguous. CDR1 and CDR2 from the germline V gene are SGHTA and FQGTGA. The CDR3 is made up of 15 amino acids. The CDR3 region has the DNA TGTGCCAGCAGTTTAACAGAGAGTACCTACAATGAGCAGTTCTTC. Its protein is CASSLTESTYNEQFF.

The rearrangement uses TRBV7-9 and TRBJ2-5; TRBD1 is a possible D gene (6 bases). Germline CDR1 reads SEHNR; CDR2 reads FQNEAQ (reference sequence). The CDR3 runs 15 residues. Between the trimmed V and J ends, which lost 3 bases and 5 bases, there was a span of 16 bases. DNA for the CDR3: TGTGCCAGCAGCTTCGACAGGCTCGGTGGGGAGACCCAGTACTTC. It yields the protein CASSFDRLGGETQYF.

The CDR3 loop is CASRTGTGAREAFF. The CDR3 nucleotides are TGTGCCAGCCGAACCGGGACAGGGGCCCGTGAAGCTTTCTTT. This chain links TRBV2 with TRBJ1-1; 10 nucleotides align to TRBD1. J gave up 7 bases and V 8 bases, and 10 bases lay outside the gene matches. Germline CDR1 SNHLY, CDR2 FYNNEI. This CDR3 comprises 14 residues.

This clone came up once. The chain uses TRBV9 and TRBJ1-2; 7 nucleotides match TRBD1. The CDR3 is 14 residues long. J gave up 7 bases and V 3 bases, and 9 bases lay outside the gene matches. Germline CDR1 and CDR2: SGDLS and YYNGEE. The CDR3 DNA is TGTGCCAGCAGCGCGACAGGGAGGTTCTCTGGCTACACCTTC. This translates into CASSATGRFSGYTF.